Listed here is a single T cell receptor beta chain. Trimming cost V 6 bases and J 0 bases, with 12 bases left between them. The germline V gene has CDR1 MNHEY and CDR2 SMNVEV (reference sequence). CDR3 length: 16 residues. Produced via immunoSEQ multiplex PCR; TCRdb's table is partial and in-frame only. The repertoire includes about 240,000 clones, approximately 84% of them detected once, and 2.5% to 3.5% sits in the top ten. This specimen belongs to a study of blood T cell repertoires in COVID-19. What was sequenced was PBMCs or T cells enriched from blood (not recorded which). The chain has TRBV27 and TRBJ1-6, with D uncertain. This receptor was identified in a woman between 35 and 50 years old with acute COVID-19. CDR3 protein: CASSLRMSSYNSPLHF. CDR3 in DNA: TGTGCCAGCAGCCTGAGGATGAGCTCCTATAATTCACCCCTCCACTTT.